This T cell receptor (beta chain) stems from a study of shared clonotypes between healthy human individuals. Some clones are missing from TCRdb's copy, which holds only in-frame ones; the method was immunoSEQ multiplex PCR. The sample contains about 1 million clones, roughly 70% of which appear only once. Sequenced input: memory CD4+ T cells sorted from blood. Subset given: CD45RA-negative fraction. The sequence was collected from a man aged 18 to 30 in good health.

CDR3 protein: CASSLAGGGVYNSPLHF. The CDR3 DNA reads TGTGCCAGCAGCTTGGCCGGTGGGGGGGTCTATAATTCACCCCTCCACTTT. This chain links TRBV5-6 with TRBJ1-6, with TRBD1 as a possible D gene (5 bases). CDR3 length equals 17 residues. V lost 0 bases, J lost 3 bases, and 13 bases lay in between. Germline V gene lookup returns CDR1 SGHDT and CDR2 YYEEEE. The full variable domain, its missing parts supplied by reference TRBV5-6 and TRBJ1-6, is DAGVTQSPTHLIKTRGQQVTLRCSPKSGHDTVSWYQQALGQGPQFIFQYYEEEERQRGNFPDRFSGHQFPNYSSELNVNALLLGDSALYLCASSLAGGGVYNSPLHFGNGTRLTVT.